This T cell receptor beta chain originates from a study of blood T cell repertoires in COVID-19. About the research overall: COVID-19 samples from acute and convalescent phases originated in the United States, Italy and Spain. The cDNA or gDNA used as material had been derived from T cells, B-cell-depleted T cells, or PBMCs.

In the original processing: Nucleated cell number was recorded as an estimate derived from reference gene primer amplification. Profiling relied on immunoSEQ multiplex PCR, and the TCRdb table lists in-frame clones only, not all of them. V, J and clone size derive from that table, while D and trimming were established from the DNA sequence. The sample records more than 200,000 clones, about nine tenths being singletons. This CDR3 is 20 amino acids long. V was pared by 4 bases and J by 3 bases, with 24 bases of the junction left unmatched. This clone was found a few times. Enrolment of Seattle patients took place during active infection, and they were followed longitudinally.

This TCR was sampled from a man aged 50-59 years with COVID-19, enrolled during active disease. Source material: peripheral blood. This chain joins TRBV23-1 and TRBJ2-7, with 7 bases matching TRBD1. TRBV23-1 is placed among ORFs of uncertain function. The CDR3 nucleotides read TGCGCCAGCAGTCCCTCCCCGACAACCTTCGACAGGGACCCTTTCTACGAGCAGTACTTC. Translation gives CASSPSPTTFDRDPFYEQYF.